The 19 T cell receptor beta chains below come from one sample, sequenced in a study of cytomegalovirus exposure and HLA in healthy donors. 13 Jbeta primers and 60 Vbeta primers were used for the PCR. The assay was immunoSEQ multiplex PCR, and TCRdb's table has in-frame clones only and misses some. The sample carries about 130,000 clones, around three quarters recorded once. The material sequenced was PBMCs. These receptors originate from a woman in her fifties or sixties in good health and CMV-seropositive.

This sequence joins TRBV27 and TRBJ2-1, with TRBD1 as a possible D gene (6 bases). This CDR3 is 15 amino acids long. The V gene lost 8 bases and the J gene lost 8 bases, with 22 bases spanning the gap. The V gene's germline CDR1 is MNHEY and CDR2 SMNVEV (reference sequence). CDR3: CASSQGSDGYDEQFF. CDR3 in DNA: TGTGCCAGCTCACAGGGATCTGATGGGTACGATGAGCAGTTCTTC.

CDR3 protein: CASSGRDRGSGPYGYTF. The CDR3 region has the DNA TGTGCCAGTAGTGGCCGAGACAGGGGTTCGGGGCCCTATGGCTACACCTTC. This chain links TRBV19 with TRBJ1-2; TRBD1 matches 8 bases. With 5 bases clipped from V and 4 bases from J, the junction kept 15 bases outside the gene matches. The CDR3 sequence is 17 residues long. CDR1 LNHDA and CDR2 SQIVND come from the germline V gene (reference sequence).

The chain uses TRBV6-1 and TRBJ1-1, with TRBD1 matching 7 bases. Germline V lookup: CDR1 MNHNS, CDR2 SASEGT. With 4 bases clipped from V and 1 base from J, the junction kept 9 bases outside the gene matches. There are 16 residues in the CDR3. The CDR3 nucleotides are TGTGCCAGCAGTGTACGGCACAGGGGAGGGAACACTGAAGCTTTCTTT. Protein sequence: CASSVRHRGGNTEAFF.

This chain joins TRBV11-2 and TRBJ1-1; 8 bases agree with TRBD1. CDR3 length: 15 residues. V lost 5 bases to trimming and J lost 1 base; unmatched junction nucleotides: 6. The germline V gene has CDR1 SGHAT and CDR2 FQNNGV. The CDR3 protein is CASSGQGLRNTEAFF. The CDR3 DNA is TGTGCCAGCAGCGGACAGGGCCTGAGGAACACTGAAGCTTTCTTT.

V is TRBV9 and J is TRBJ1-1; 7 bases line up with TRBD1. The CDR3 is 14 residues long. With V trimmed by 4 bases and J by 6 bases, 9 bases remained unmatched. CDR1 and CDR2 from the germline V gene are SGDLS and YYNGEE. CDR3 nucleotides: TGTGCCAGCAGCTCTTCGGACAGGTGGTCTGAAGCTTTCTTT. It translates to CASSSSDRWSEAFF.

The V gene is TRBV25-1, the J gene TRBJ2-7; no clear D. Germline V gene lookup returns CDR1 MGHDK and CDR2 SYGVNS. The CDR3 runs 11 residues. The V end lost 3 bases, the J end lost 4 bases, and 4 bases lay between the germline ends. The CDR3 nucleotides read TGTGCCAGCAGTGACTATTACGAGCAGTACTTC. This encodes CASSDYYEQYF.

This clone showed up just a few times. The gene calls are TRBV5-1 and TRBJ1-3; D not resolved. The germline V gene encodes CDR1 SGHRS and CDR2 YFSETQ. This CDR3 spans 14 amino acids. V lost 0 bases and J 4 bases, leaving 8 bases between the germline ends. The CDR3 bases are TGCGCCAGCAGCTTGGACGGGTTGGGAAACACCATATATTTT. It translates to CASSLDGLGNTIYF.

This clone turned up a few times. The chain employs TRBV5-1 and TRBJ1-5; D may be TRBD1 (5 bases). Per the germline V gene, CDR1 is SGHRS and CDR2 is YFSETQ. Trimming stripped 0 bases from V and 5 bases from J, with 12 bases between. The CDR3 is 15 residues long. DNA of the CDR3: TGCGCCAGCAGCTTGGATTCAGGGTTCTATCAGCCCCAGCATTTT. Protein sequence: CASSLDSGFYQPQHF.

This clone was seen a few times. The chain couples TRBV18 to TRBJ2-1; 9 nucleotides line up with TRBD1. J was trimmed by 8 bases and V by 2 bases; bases with no gene match: 10. Germline V gene lookup returns CDR1 KGHSH and CDR2 LQKENI. This CDR3 is built from 16 residues. The CDR3 coding sequence is TGTGCCAGCTCACCAGGACAGGGGCCGGTGGTTGATGAGCAGTTCTTC. Its translation: CASSPGQGPVVDEQFF.

The chain employs TRBV5-8 and TRBJ1-5, with D unclear. With 2 bases removed from V and 0 bases from J, the gap between germline ends came to 12 bases. The germline V gene has CDR1 SGHTS and CDR2 YDEGEE. CDR3 size: 16 residues. In nucleotides, the CDR3 is TGTGCCAGCAGCTTTTATCTCGGGAATAGCAATCAGCCCCAGCATTTT. Its protein is CASSFYLGNSNQPQHF. Filled out from reference TRBV5-8 and TRBJ1-5, the complete variable domain reads EAGVTQSPTHLIKTRGQQATLRCSPISGHTSVYWYQQALGLGLQFLLWYDEGEERNRGNFPPRFSGRQFPNYSSELNVNALELEDSALYLCASSFYLGNSNQPQHFGDGTRLSIL.

The chain links TRBV23-1 to TRBJ2-7, with a possible D match to TRBD1 (6 bases). TRBV23-1 is an ORF; its function is uncertain. This CDR3 spans 14 amino acids. The V end was cut by 2 bases, the J end by 2 bases, with 10 bases between. The CDR3 reads CASSQPRGTYEQYF. CDR3 nucleotide sequence: TGCGCCAGCAGTCAACCCAGGGGTACCTACGAGCAGTACTTC.

The chain recombines TRBV2 with TRBJ1-5; 7 bases map to TRBD1. The germline V gene has CDR1 SNHLY and CDR2 FYNNEI. CDR3 length: 12 residues. Unmatched junction bases numbered 8, after V lost 9 bases and J lost 9 bases. CDR3 sequence reads: CASGQEVGPQHF. As DNA, the CDR3 is TGTGCCAGTGGACAGGAGGTCGGGCCCCAGCATTTT. The whole variable domain, filled in from reference TRBV2 and TRBJ1-5, reads EPEVTQTPSHQVTQMGQEVILRCVPISNHLYFYWYRQILGQKVEFLVSFYNNEISEKSEIFDDQFSVERPDGSNFTLKIRSTKLEDSAMYFCASGQEVGPQHFGDGTRLSIL.

This clone was recorded only once. This chain links TRBV5-4 with TRBJ2-2; 11 nucleotides match TRBD2. In germline, CDR1 is SGHNT, CDR2 YYREEE (reference sequence). Losses at the gene ends were 4 bases for V and 0 bases for J; bases not matched to a gene: 5. The CDR3 sequence is 17 residues long. The CDR3 here is CASSGGLAGSNTGELFF. Written as DNA, the CDR3 is TGTGCCAGCAGCGGCGGACTAGCGGGTTCGAACACCGGGGAGCTGTTTTTT.

The genes are TRBV2 and TRBJ2-7; the D gene is possibly TRBD1 (6 bases). V was clipped by 6 bases and J by 4 bases, with 16 bases between them. The CDR3 totals 14 residues. Germline V gene data show CDR1 as SNHLY and CDR2 as FYNNEI. The CDR3 region is CASRVAGVFYEQYF. The CDR3 nucleotides read TGTGCCAGCAGGGTCGCAGGGGTTTTTTACGAGCAGTACTTC.

This chain joins TRBV7-3 and TRBJ1-1; D gene uncertain. This CDR3 contains 13 residues. The germline V and J ends were trimmed by 3 bases and 0 bases, with 5 bases remaining between them. CDR1 is SGHTA, CDR2 FQGTGA, per germline. CDR3 loop: CASSFSMNTEAFF. The CDR3 DNA follows: TGTGCCAGCAGCTTCTCTATGAACACTGAAGCTTTCTTT.

The chain uses TRBV21-1 and TRBJ2-7; TRBD2 reflects the table's D call only, with no check against the DNA. TRBV21-1 is tagged as a pseudogene. The CDR3 runs to 14 residues. CDR3 region: CASSILEVRYEQYF. The CDR3 bases are TGTGCCAGCAGCATCCTTGAGGTCCGCTACGAGCAGTACTTC.

The J gene is TRBJ1-5, the V gene TRBV9; D is undetermined. This CDR3 is 14 amino acids long. CDR1 SGDLS and CDR2 YYNGEE come from the germline V gene. V gave up 4 bases and J gave up 0 bases, with 8 bases separating them. In nucleotides, the CDR3 is TGTGCCAGCAGCCCCCGGGATAGCAATCAGCCCCAGCATTTT. Translated: CASSPRDSNQPQHF.

The genes are TRBV10-3 and TRBJ1-6; a weak D match, TRBD1 (6 bases). The CDR3 loop spans 17 amino acids. Germline-derived CDR1 and CDR2 are ENHRY and SYGVKD. V lost 3 bases and J lost 3, with 15 bases in between. DNA of the CDR3: TGTGCCATCAGTGAAGGACAGCAATTACTCTATAATTCACCCCTCCACTTT. Its protein product is CAISEGQQLLYNSPLHF.

This chain links TRBV5-1 with TRBJ2-3; 8 bases are shared with TRBD2. Germline trimming cut 4 bases from V and 5 bases from J; bases unmatched to any gene: 12. The CDR3 covers 16 residues. Per the germline V gene, CDR1 is SGHRS and CDR2 is YFSETQ. DNA for the CDR3: TGCGCCAGCAGCAAAACAGCGGGGGTGAACCTAGATACGCAGTATTTT. Translated: CASSKTAGVNLDTQYF.